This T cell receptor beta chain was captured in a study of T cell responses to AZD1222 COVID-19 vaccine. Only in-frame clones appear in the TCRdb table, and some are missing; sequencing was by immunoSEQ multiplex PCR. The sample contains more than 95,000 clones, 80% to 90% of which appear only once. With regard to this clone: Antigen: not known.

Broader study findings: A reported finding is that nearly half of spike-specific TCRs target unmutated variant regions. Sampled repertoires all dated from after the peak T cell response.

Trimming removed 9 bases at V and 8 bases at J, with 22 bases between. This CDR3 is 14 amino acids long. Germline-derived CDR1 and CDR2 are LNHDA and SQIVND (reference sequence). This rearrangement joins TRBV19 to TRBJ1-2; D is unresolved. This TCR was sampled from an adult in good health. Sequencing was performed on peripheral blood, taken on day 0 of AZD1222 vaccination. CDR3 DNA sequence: TGTGCCAGCTTACGGGCCCAAAGAAGTGGGGGCTACACCTTC. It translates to CASLRAQRSGGYTF.